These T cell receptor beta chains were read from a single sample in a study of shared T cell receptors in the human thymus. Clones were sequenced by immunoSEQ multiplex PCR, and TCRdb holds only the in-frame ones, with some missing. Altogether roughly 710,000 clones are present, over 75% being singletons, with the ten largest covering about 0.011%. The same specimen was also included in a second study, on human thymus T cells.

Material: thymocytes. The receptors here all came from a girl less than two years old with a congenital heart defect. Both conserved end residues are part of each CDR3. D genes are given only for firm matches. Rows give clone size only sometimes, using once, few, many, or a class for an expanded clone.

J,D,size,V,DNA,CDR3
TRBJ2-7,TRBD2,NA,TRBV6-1,TGTGCCATCCTCTTACGGACTAGCGGGGCGTTGGAGCAGTACTTC,CAILLRTSGALEQYF
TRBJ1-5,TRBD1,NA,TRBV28,TGTGCCAGCAGTTTTGGAACTAGGGGGCGGGTGAGCAATCAGCCCCAGCATTTT,CASSFGTRGRVSNQPQHF
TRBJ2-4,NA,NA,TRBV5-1,TGCGCCAGCAGGGAGGGGCTAGGCAAAAACATTCAGTACTTC,CASREGLGKNIQYF
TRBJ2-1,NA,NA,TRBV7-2,TGTGCCAGCAGCTTGAGGGGGGGCCCTTACAATGAGCAGTTCTTC,CASSLRGGPYNEQFF
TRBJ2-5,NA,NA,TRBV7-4,TGTGCCAGCAGCTTGGCGGGGGCCGGAGAGACCCAGTACTTC,CASSLAGAGETQYF
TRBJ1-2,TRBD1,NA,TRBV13,TGTGCCAGCAGCTTCGGACAGGCCCGCGGCTACACCTTC,CASSFGQARGYTF
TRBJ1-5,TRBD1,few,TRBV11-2,TGTGCCAGCAGCTTCACCCCTACAGGGGAATTTAGCAATCAGCCCCAGCATTTT,CASSFTPTGEFSNQPQHF
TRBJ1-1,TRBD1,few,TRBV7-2,TGTGCCAGCAGCTTAGTTCCCCTCGGACAGGGAAACATGAACACTGAAGCTTTCTTT,CASSLVPLGQGNMNTEAFF
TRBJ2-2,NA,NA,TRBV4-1,TGCGCCAGCAGCCTAGAGCTAGACTACCGGGACATTCATGCCGGGGAGCTGTTTTTT,CASSLELDYRDIHAGELFF
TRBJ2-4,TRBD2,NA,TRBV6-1,TGTGCCAGCAGTGAAGAGACTAGCGGGGGGGTGCTCAAAAACATTCAGTACTTC,CASSEETSGGVLKNIQYF